This is a list of T cell receptor beta chains from one sample in a study of shared clonotypes between healthy human individuals. Generated by immunoSEQ multiplex PCR, the TCRdb table keeps only in-frame clones and is missing some. The sample has millions of clones, 90% to 95% seen once; the top ten hold roughly 0.13%. Sequencing was carried out using naive CD4+ T cells sorted from blood. The receptors come from a man aged 18 to 30 in good health. CDR3s include the opening cysteine and the closing phenylalanine or tryptophan. The order of the fields is clone size, D gene, J gene, V gene, CDR3 DNA, CDR3 protein. The D gene is left open where the match is weak. Clone size appears in some rows only: once, few, many, or a class for an expanded clone.

NA	NA	TRBJ2-4	TRBV20-1	TGCAGTGCGGCGGTGAAAAACATTCAGTACTTC	CSAAVKNIQYF
NA	NA	TRBJ1-1	TRBV2	TGTGCCAGCAGTGAAGCTCGGGGAAGGGCTGAAGCTTTCTTT	CASSEARGRAEAFF
NA	TRBD2	TRBJ2-7	TRBV7-8	TGTGCCAGCAGCTTAGGGCGGGGGATCCCCCTGGAGCAGTACTTC	CASSLGRGIPLEQYF
NA	NA	TRBJ1-2	TRBV9	TGTGCCAGCAGCCCCGGGGGAATCAGTTATGGCTACACCTTC	CASSPGGISYGYTF
NA	NA	TRBJ1-5	TRBV5-1	TGCGCCAGCAGCTTGGGTAACGGGCCCCAGCATTTT	CASSLGNGPQHF
NA	TRBD1	TRBJ2-2	TRBV7-3	TGTGCCAGCAGCTTGGACAGGCCCCCCAACGGGGAGCTGTTTTTT	CASSLDRPPNGELFF
NA	NA	TRBJ2-3	TRBV7-2	TGTGCCAGCAGCTTAGCGGCCAGCACAGATACGCAGTATTTT	CASSLAASTDTQYF
NA	NA	TRBJ1-1	TRBV7-2	TGTGCCAGCAGCTTTGCGGCCCGAGGGAACACTGAAGCTTTCTTT	CASSFAARGNTEAFF
once	NA	TRBJ1-5	TRBV30	TGTGCCTGGTCCCAGGGGAGAGGCAATCAGCCCCAGCATTTT	CAWSQGRGNQPQHF
NA	NA	TRBJ1-1	TRBV11-3	TGTGCCAGCAGCTTAAGGGTGAACACTGAAGCTTTCTTT	CASSLRVNTEAFF
NA	NA	TRBJ2-3	TRBV7-2	TGTGCCAGCAGCTTAGCGGGAGTGGATACGCAGTATTTT	CASSLAGVDTQYF
NA	NA	TRBJ1-1	TRBV6-1	TGTGCCAGCAGTGAAACGATACCCAGGGGCACTGAAGCTTTCTTT	CASSETIPRGTEAFF
few	TRBD1	TRBJ1-6	TRBV10-3	TGTGCCAGTTCCGGGACAGCTAATTCACCCCTCCACTTT	CASSGTANSPLHF
NA	NA	TRBJ1-1	TRBV6-1	TGTGCCAGCAGTGACAGGCCCACGAACACTGAAGCTTTCTTT	CASSDRPTNTEAFF
once	NA	TRBJ2-1	TRBV10-3	TGTGCCATCAGTGAGTCTTCCGAAATTCGGTTCTTC	CAISESSEIRFF